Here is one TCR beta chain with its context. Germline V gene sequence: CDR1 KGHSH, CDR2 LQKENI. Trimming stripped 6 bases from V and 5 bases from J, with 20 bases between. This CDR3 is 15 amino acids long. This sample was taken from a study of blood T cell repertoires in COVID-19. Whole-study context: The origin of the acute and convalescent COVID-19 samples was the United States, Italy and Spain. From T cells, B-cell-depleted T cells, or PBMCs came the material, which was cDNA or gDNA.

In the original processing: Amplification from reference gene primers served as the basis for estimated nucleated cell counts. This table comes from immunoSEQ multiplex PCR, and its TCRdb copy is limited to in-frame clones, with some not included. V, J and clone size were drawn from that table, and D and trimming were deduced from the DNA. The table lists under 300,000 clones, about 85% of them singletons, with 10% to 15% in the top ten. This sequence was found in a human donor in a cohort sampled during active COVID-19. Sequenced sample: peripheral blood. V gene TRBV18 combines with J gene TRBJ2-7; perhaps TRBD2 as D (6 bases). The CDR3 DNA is TGTGCCAGCTCCCCGGTGAGCCCACGCGGGGACGAGCAGTACTTC. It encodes CASSPVSPRGDEQYF.